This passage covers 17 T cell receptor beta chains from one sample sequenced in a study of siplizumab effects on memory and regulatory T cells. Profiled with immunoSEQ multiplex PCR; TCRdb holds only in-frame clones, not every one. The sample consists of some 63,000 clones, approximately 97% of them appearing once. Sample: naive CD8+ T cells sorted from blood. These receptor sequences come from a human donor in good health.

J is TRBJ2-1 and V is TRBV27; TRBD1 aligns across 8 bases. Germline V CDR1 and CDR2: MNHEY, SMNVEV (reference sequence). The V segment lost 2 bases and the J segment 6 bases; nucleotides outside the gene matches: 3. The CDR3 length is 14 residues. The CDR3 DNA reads TGTGCCAGCAGTTTAAATACAGGGGGCAATGAGCAGTTCTTC. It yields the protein CASSLNTGGNEQFF.

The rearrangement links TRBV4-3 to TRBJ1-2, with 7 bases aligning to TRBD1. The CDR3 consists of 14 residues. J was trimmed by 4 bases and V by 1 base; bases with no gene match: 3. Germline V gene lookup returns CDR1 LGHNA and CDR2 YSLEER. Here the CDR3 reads CASSQGQGPYGYTF. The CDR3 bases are TGCGCCAGCAGCCAAGGACAGGGCCCCTATGGCTACACCTTC.

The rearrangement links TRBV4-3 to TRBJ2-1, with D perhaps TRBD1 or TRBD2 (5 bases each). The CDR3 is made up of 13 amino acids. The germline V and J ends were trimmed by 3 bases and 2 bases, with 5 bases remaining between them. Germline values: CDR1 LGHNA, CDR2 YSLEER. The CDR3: CASSQGPYNEQFF. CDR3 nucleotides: TGCGCCAGCAGCCAGGGACCCTACAATGAGCAGTTCTTC.

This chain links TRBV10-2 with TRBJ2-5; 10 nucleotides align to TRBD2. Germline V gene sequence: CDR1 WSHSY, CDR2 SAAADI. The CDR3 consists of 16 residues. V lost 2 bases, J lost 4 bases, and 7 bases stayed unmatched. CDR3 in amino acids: CASSEGSGGAGETQYF. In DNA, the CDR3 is TGCGCCAGCAGTGAGGGGAGCGGGGGGGCCGGAGAGACCCAGTACTTC.

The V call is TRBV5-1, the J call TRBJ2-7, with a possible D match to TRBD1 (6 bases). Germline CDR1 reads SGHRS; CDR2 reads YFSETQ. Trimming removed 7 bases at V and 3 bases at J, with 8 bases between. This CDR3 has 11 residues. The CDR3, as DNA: TGCGCCAGCCGAGGGGGCTACGAGCAGTACTTC. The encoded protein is CASRGGYEQYF.

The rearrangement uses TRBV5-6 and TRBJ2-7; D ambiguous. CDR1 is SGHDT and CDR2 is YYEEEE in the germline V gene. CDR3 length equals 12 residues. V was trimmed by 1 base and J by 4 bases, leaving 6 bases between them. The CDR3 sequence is CASSLIHYEQYF. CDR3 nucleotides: TGTGCCAGCAGCTTGATACATTACGAGCAGTACTTC.

For the CDR3, the DNA is TGTGCCAGCAGGGGGGGGCCGGTCGAGCAGTACTTC. Translated: CASRGGPVEQYF. The chain has TRBV2 and TRBJ2-7; TRBD2 is a possible D gene (7 bases). There are 12 residues in the CDR3. Germline V lookup: CDR1 SNHLY, CDR2 FYNNEI. V gave up 6 bases and J gave up 6 bases, with 12 bases separating them.

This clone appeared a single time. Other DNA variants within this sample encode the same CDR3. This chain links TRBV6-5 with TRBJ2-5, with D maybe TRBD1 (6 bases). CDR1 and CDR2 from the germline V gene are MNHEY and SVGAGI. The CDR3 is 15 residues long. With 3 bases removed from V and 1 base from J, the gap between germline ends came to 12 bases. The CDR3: CASSYTGQSQETQYF. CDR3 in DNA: TGTGCCAGCAGTTATACCGGACAGTCCCAAGAGACCCAGTACTTC.

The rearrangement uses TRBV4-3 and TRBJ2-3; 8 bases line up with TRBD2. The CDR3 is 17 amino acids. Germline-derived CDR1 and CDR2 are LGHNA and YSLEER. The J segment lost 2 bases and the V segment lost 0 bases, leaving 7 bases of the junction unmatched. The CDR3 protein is CASSQEPGGAPTDTQYF. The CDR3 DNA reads TGCGCCAGCAGCCAAGAGCCCGGGGGGGCCCCCACAGATACGCAGTATTTT.

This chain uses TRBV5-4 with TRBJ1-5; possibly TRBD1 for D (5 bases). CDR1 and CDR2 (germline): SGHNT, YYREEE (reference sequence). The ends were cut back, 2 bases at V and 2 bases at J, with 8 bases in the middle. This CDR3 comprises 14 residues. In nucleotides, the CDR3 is TGTGCCAGCAGCTTTCAGGGCGGCAATCAGCCCCAGCATTTT. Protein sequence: CASSFQGGNQPQHF.

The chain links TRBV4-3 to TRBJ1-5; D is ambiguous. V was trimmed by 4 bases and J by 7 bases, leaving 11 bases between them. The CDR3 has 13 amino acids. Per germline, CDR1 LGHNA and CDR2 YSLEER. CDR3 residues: CASSLSPGQPQHF. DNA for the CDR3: TGCGCCAGCAGCCTAAGTCCTGGACAGCCCCAGCATTTT.

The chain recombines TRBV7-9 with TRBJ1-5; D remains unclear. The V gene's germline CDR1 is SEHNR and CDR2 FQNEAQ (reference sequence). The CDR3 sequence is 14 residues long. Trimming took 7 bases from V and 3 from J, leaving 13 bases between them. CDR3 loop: CASTLGGDNQPQHF. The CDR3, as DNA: TGTGCCAGCACCCTAGGCGGGGACAATCAGCCCCAGCATTTT.

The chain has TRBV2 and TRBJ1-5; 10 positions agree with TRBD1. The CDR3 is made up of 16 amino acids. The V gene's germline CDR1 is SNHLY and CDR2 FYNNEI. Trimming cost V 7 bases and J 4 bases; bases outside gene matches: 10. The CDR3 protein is CASTEGTGEWNQPQHF. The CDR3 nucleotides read TGTGCCAGCACCGAGGGGACAGGGGAGTGGAATCAGCCCCAGCATTTT. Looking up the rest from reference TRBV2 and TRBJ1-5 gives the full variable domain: EPEVTQTPSHQVTQMGQEVILRCVPISNHLYFYWYRQILGQKVEFLVSFYNNEISEKSEIFDDQFSVERPDGSNFTLKIRSTKLEDSAMYFCASTEGTGEWNQPQHFGDGTRLSIL.

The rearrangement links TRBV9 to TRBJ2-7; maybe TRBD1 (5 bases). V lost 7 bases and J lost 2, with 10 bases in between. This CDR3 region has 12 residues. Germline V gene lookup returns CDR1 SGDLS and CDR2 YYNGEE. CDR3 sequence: CASAGLPYEQYF. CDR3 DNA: TGTGCCAGCGCAGGGCTGCCCTACGAGCAGTACTTC. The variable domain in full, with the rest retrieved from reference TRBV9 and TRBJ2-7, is DSGVTQTPKHLITATGQRVTLRCSPRSGDLSVYWYQQSLDQGLQFLIQYYNGEERAKGNILERFSAQQFPDLHSELNLSSLELGDSALYFCASAGLPYEQYFGPGTRLTVT.

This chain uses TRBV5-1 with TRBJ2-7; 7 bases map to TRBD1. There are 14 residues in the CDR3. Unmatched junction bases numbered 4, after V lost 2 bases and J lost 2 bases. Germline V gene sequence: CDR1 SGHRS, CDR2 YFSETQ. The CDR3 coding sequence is TGCGCCAGCAGCTTCCGGGACAGACCCTACGAGCAGTACTTC. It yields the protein CASSFRDRPYEQYF.

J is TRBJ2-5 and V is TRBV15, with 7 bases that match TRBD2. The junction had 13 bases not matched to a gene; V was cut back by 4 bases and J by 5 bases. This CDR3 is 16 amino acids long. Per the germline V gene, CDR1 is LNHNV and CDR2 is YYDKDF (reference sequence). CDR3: CATSTGAGVVRETQYF. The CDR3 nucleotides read TGTGCCACCAGCACCGGGGCGGGGGTCGTTCGGGAGACCCAGTACTTC.

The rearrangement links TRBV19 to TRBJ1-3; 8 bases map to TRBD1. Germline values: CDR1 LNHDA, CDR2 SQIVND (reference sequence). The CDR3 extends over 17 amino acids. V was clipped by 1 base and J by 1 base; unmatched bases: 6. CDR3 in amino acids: CASSIASRGLSGNTIYF. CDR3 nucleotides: TGTGCCAGTAGTATAGCCAGCAGGGGGCTTTCTGGAAACACCATATATTTT.